The T cell receptor beta chain described here comes from a study of blood T cell repertoires in COVID-19. Study-level information: The study drew acute and convalescent COVID-19 samples from the United States, Italy and Spain. From T cells, B-cell-depleted T cells, or PBMCs came the material, which was cDNA or gDNA.

The germline V gene encodes CDR1 SGDLS and CDR2 YYNGEE. The CDR3 contains 15 residues. V lost 4 bases to trimming and J lost 5 bases; unmatched junction nucleotides: 6. In the authors' methods: Amplification of reference gene primers was used by the study to estimate nucleated cell counts. Repertoires were generated with immunoSEQ multiplex PCR, while TCRdb's copy carries only in-frame clones and drops some. Clonal size and the V and J genes are those of that table, whereas D and trimming came from the DNA. The sample lists about 79,000 clones, roughly 89% occurring once. Input material: peripheral blood. V usage is TRBV9 and J usage is TRBJ2-1; 10 bases agree with TRBD2. The receptor was isolated from a man in his 70s with active or convalescent COVID-19. CDR3 nucleotides: TGTGCCAGCAGCACCGGGACTAGCGATAACAATGAGCAGTTCTTC. Its translation is CASSTGTSDNNEQFF. Combining the CDR3 with reference TRBV9 and TRBJ2-1 gives the whole variable domain DSGVTQTPKHLITATGQRVTLRCSPRSGDLSVYWYQQSLDQGLQFLIQYYNGEERAKGNILERFSAQQFPDLHSELNLSSLELGDSALYFCASSTGTSDNNEQFFGPGTRLTVL.